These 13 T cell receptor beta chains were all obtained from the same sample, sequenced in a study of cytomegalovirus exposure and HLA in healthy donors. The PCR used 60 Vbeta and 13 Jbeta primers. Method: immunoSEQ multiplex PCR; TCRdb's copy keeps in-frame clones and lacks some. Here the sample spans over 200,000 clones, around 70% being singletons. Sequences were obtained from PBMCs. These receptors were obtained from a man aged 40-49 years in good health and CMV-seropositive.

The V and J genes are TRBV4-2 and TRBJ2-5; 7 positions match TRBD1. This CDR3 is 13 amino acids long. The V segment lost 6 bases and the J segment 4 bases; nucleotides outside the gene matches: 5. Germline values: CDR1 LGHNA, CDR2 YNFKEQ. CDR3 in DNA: TGTGCCAGCAGAGACAGGGTTGGAGAGACCCAGTACTTC. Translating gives CASRDRVGETQYF.

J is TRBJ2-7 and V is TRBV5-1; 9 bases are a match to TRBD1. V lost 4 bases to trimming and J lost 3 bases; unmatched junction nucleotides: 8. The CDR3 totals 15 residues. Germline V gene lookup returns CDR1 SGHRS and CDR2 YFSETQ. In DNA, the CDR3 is TGCGCCAGCAGCGTGAACAGGGGGCGAAACTACGAGCAGTACTTC. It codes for CASSVNRGRNYEQYF.

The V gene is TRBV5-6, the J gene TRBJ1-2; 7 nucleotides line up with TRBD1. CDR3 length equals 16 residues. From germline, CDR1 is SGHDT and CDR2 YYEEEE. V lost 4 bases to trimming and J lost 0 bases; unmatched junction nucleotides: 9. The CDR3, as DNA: TGTGCCAGCAGCCGGGGACAGCTTCCCACTAACTATGGCTACACCTTC. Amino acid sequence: CASSRGQLPTNYGYTF.

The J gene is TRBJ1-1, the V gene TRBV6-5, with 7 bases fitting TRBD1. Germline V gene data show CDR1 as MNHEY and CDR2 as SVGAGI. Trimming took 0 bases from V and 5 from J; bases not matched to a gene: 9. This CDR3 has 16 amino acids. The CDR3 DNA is TGTGCCAGCAGTTACTCACATGACAGGGCTCGGACTGAAGCTTTCTTT. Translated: CASSYSHDRARTEAFF.

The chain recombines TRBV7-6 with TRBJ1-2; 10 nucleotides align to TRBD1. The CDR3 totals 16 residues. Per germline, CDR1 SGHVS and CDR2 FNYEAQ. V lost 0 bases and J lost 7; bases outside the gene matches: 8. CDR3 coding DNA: TGTGCCAGCAGCTTAGCCCGGGGACAGGGGCAAGGTGGCTACACCTTC. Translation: CASSLARGQGQGGYTF.

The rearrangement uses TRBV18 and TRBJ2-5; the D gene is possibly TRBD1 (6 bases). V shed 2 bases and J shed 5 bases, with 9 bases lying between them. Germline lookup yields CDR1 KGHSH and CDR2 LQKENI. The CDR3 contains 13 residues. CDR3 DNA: TGTGCCAGCTCACCAGGGGGCCCCGAGACCCAGTACTTC. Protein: CASSPGGPETQYF.

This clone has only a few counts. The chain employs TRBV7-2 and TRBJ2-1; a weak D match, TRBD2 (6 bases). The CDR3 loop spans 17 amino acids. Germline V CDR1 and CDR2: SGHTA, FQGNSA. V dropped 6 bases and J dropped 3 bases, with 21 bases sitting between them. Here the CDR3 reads CASSFPLGGVDYNEQFF. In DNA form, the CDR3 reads TGTGCCAGCAGTTTCCCCCTCGGCGGGGTGGACTACAATGAGCAGTTCTTC. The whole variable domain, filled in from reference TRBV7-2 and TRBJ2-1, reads GAGVSQSPSNKVTEKGKDVELRCDPISGHTALYWYRQSLGQGLEFLIYFQGNSAPDKSGLPSDRFSAERTGGSVSTLTIQRTQQEDSAVYLCASSFPLGGVDYNEQFFGPGTRLTVL.

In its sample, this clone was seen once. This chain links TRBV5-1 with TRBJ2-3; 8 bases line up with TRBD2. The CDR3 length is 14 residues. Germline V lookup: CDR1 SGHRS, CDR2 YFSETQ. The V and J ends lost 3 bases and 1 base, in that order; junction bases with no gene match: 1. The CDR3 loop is CASSSGGGTDTQYF. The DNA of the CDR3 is TGCGCCAGCAGCTCGGGGGGGGGCACAGATACGCAGTATTTT.

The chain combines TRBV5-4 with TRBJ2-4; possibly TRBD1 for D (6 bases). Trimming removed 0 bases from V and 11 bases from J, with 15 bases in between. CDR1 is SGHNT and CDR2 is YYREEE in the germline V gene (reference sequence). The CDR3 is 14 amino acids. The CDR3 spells CASSLGGQGLVQYF. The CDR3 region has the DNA TGTGCCAGCAGCTTGGGGGGCCAGGGGTTGGTTCAGTACTTC.

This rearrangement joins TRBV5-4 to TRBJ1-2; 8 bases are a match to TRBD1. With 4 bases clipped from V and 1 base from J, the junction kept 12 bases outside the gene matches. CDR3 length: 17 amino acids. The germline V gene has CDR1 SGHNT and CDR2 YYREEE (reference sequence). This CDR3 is CASSLRTGTAFNYGYTF. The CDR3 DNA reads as TGTGCCAGCAGCCTAAGGACAGGGACTGCGTTTAACTATGGCTACACCTTC.

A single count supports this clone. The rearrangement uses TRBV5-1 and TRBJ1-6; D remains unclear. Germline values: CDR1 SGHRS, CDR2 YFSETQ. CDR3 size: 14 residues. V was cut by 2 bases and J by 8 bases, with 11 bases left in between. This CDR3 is CASSLSPEDSPLHF. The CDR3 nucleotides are TGCGCCAGCAGCTTAAGTCCTGAGGATTCACCCCTCCACTTT.

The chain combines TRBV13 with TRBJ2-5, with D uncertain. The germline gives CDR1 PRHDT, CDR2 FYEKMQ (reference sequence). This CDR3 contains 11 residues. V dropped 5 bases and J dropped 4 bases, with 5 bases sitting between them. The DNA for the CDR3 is TGTGCCAGCAGCATTATAGAGACCCAGTACTTC. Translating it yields CASSIIETQYF.

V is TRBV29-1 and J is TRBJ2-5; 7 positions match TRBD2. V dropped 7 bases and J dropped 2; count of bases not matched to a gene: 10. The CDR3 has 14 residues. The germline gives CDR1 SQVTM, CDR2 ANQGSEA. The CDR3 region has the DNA TGCAGCGCGGTTTTGAGCGGGGTTCAAGAGACCCAGTACTTC. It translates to CSAVLSGVQETQYF.